This TCR beta chain was found in a study of technical replicates of blood from several donors. The germline V and J ends were trimmed by 2 bases and 5 bases, with 14 bases remaining between them. The CDR3 length is 15 residues. Germline V gives CDR1 MNHEY, CDR2 SVGAGI. The data were produced by immunoSEQ multiplex PCR, yet TCRdb's version contains in-frame clones alone and is incomplete. The table includes around 70,000 clones, 94% detected once. The sequence derives from a human donor in good health. The chain carries TRBV6-5 and TRBJ2-3; D may be TRBD2 (6 bases). The material sequenced was T cells isolated from PBMCs. The CDR3 DNA sequence: TGTGCCAGCAGTTACGGCTCACTGGGGGGAGATACGCAGTATTTT. Translation: CASSYGSLGGDTQYF.